The clone carrying this TCR beta chain was detected only once. The antigen is unknown. Next came a second PCR, run for roughly 7 to 12 cycles, which used a sample-barcoded 5' primer along with a J-beta primer mix. TCRdb recomputed calls from the 5' RACE reads with MiXCR, one row per CDR3 protein. The repertoire includes about 730,000 distinct CDR3 sequences, approximately 43% of them detected once, and more than 20% sits in the top ten. About 10 milliliters of peripheral blood were drawn from each donor into EDTA-treated tubes. Total RNA, at least 5 micrograms per sample, was extracted from PBMCs. These data originate in a study of blood T cells in healthy people across ages. Findings and caveats of the study: A roughly linear age-dependent decrease characterized TCR beta diversity per million T cells.

This receptor was obtained from a woman aged 60-75 years in good health. Sequencing used blood.

In nucleotides, the CDR3 is TGCAGTGCTCGTCCCAGTGGTACCGGGGAGCTGTTTTTT. Translating gives CSARPSGTGELFF. The J gene is TRBJ2-2, the V gene TRBV20-1; no firm D call. Trimming shortened V by 5 bases and J by 5 bases, and 12 bases separated the two germline ends. Germline values: CDR1 DFQATT, CDR2 SNEGSKA (reference sequence). The length of the CDR3 is 13 residues.